These 19 T cell receptor beta chains were all obtained from the same sample, sequenced in a study of response to subunit inactivated influenza vaccine. MiXCR, run by TCRdb on the RT-PCR reads, gives a single entry per CDR3 protein. The data contain fewer than 750,000 distinct CDR3 sequences, around 15% of them singletons. Sample: PBMCs from blood, taken 12 days after vaccination. The receptors shown here come from a man aged 50 to 59 who received an inactivated influenza vaccine.

The rearrangement links TRBV4-1 to TRBJ2-5, with no clear D. Per the germline V gene, CDR1 is MGHRA and CDR2 is YSYEKL. Trimming shortened V by 3 bases and J by 1 base, and 15 bases separated the two germline ends. The length of the CDR3 is 16 residues. For the CDR3, the DNA is TGCGCCAGCAGCCAGGGTGGCAGGAGCCCCCAAGAGACCCAGTACTTC. Its protein is CASSQGGRSPQETQYF.

The J gene is TRBJ2-1, the V gene TRBV7-2; maybe TRBD2 (6 bases). CDR3 length: 16 amino acids. From germline, CDR1 is SGHTA and CDR2 FQGNSA. Trimming left V 0 bases short and J 4 bases short, with 13 bases between. The CDR3 DNA reads TGTGCCAGCAGCTTAGCGTGGCTAGCGTTTTACAATGAGCAGTTCTTC. Translated: CASSLAWLAFYNEQFF. Supplemented by reference TRBV7-2 and TRBJ2-1, the full variable domain reads GAGVSQSPSNKVTEKGKDVELRCDPISGHTALYWYRQSLGQGLEFLIYFQGNSAPDKSGLPSDRFSAERTGGSVSTLTIQRTQQEDSAVYLCASSLAWLAFYNEQFFGPGTRLTVL.

The sample holds a few counts of this clonotype. The chain joins TRBV3-1 to TRBJ1-3, with D uncertain. CDR3 length: 16 residues. V was trimmed by 0 bases and J by 0 bases, leaving 9 bases between them. Per the germline V gene, CDR1 is LGHDT and CDR2 is YNNKEL (reference sequence). The CDR3 region has the DNA TGTGCCAGCAGCCAAGATTTGAGTATCTCTGGAAACACCATATATTTT. Residues: CASSQDLSISGNTIYF.

The chain links TRBV11-2 to TRBJ2-3; D remains unclear. Germline CDR1 SGHAT, CDR2 FQNNGV. V was shortened by 5 bases and J by 6 bases, with 9 bases between the two germline ends. The CDR3 consists of 12 residues. CDR3: CASSPIWDTQYF. Written as DNA, the CDR3 is TGTGCCAGCAGCCCAATTTGGGATACGCAGTATTTT.

This clonotype was found a few times. The chain carries TRBV27 and TRBJ1-2; D not resolved. Germline loops: CDR1 MNHEY, CDR2 SMNVEV (reference sequence). CDR3 size: 13 residues. The germline V and J ends were trimmed by 2 bases and 3 bases, with 7 bases remaining between them. The CDR3 DNA reads as TGTGCCAGCAGTTTAAACGGGGACTATGGCTACACCTTC. It codes for CASSLNGDYGYTF.

The V call is TRBV6-6, the J call TRBJ2-5, with 9 bases that match TRBD1. The length of the CDR3 is 13 residues. Germline V gene data show CDR1 as MNHNY and CDR2 as SVGAGI (reference sequence). V gave up 8 bases and J gave up 5 bases; unmatched junction bases: 6. CDR3 residues: CASSDRGEETQYF. In DNA form, the CDR3 reads TGTGCCAGCTCGGACAGGGGCGAGGAGACCCAGTACTTC.

The chain couples TRBV20-1 to TRBJ2-3, with D hard to call. The CDR3 is 10 amino acids. CDR1 and CDR2 (germline): DFQATT, SNEGSKA (reference sequence). Trimming cost V 5 bases and J 7 bases, with 7 bases left between them. The CDR3 region is CSAVDYTQYF. For the CDR3, the DNA is TGCAGTGCTGTGGATTATACGCAGTATTTT.

This clonotype has a handful of counts. This chain joins TRBV5-1 and TRBJ2-1; TRBD2 matches at 12 bases. With 2 bases clipped from V and 0 bases from J, the junction kept 6 bases outside the gene matches. This CDR3 contains 18 residues. The V gene's germline CDR1 is SGHRS and CDR2 YFSETQ. CDR3 coding DNA: TGCGCCAGCAGCTTCCCTAGCGGGAGGGATAGCTCCTACAATGAGCAGTTCTTC. This translates into CASSFPSGRDSSYNEQFF.

The chain couples TRBV5-1 to TRBJ1-1; TRBD1 matches 7 bases. The V segment lost 1 base and the J segment 5 bases; nucleotides outside the gene matches: 5. The CDR3 has 14 amino acids. Germline CDR1 reads SGHRS; CDR2 reads YFSETQ. The DNA for the CDR3 is TGCGCCAGCAGCTTGACCACAGGGGAAACTGAAGCTTTCTTT. Residues: CASSLTTGETEAFF. Variable domain in full (rest from reference TRBV5-1 and TRBJ1-1): KAGVTQTPRYLIKTRGQQVTLSCSPISGHRSVSWYQQTPGQGLQFLFEYFSETQRNKGNFPGRFSGRQFSNSRSEMNVSTLELGDSALYLCASSLTTGETEAFFGQGTRLTVV.

The table lists this clonotype with a few counts. This sequence joins TRBV20-1 and TRBJ1-1; 7 bases agree with TRBD1. The CDR3 spans 13 residues. In germline, CDR1 is DFQATT, CDR2 SNEGSKA (reference sequence). Losses at the gene ends were 6 bases for V and 5 bases for J; bases not matched to a gene: 9. The chain's CDR3 is CSAGQALRTEAFF. The DNA of the CDR3 is TGCAGTGCAGGACAGGCCCTAAGGACTGAAGCTTTCTTT.

J is TRBJ2-3 and V is TRBV5-5, with 8 bases identical to TRBD2. CDR3 length: 17 residues. V was pared by 3 bases and J by 5 bases, with 14 bases of the junction left unmatched. Per germline, CDR1 SGHKS and CDR2 YYEKEE (reference sequence). In nucleotides, the CDR3 is TGTGCCAGCAGCTCCCTCCTCACGGGGGGGGCCCTAGATACGCAGTATTTT. Its translation is CASSSLLTGGALDTQYF.

The CDR3 region is CSATEDKSKPLHF. The DNA of the CDR3 is TGCAGTGCTACAGAGGACAAGTCAAAGCCCCTCCACTTT. This rearrangement joins TRBV20-1 to TRBJ1-6; D possibly corresponds to TRBD1 (5 bases). V lost 4 bases and J 13 bases, leaving 17 bases between the germline ends. Germline loops: CDR1 DFQATT, CDR2 SNEGSKA (reference sequence). This CDR3 has 13 amino acids.

The V and J genes are TRBV19 and TRBJ2-2, with D unresolved. Trimming pared 4 bases from V and 0 bases from J, leaving 15 bases between. The CDR3 runs to 17 residues. Germline loops: CDR1 LNHDA, CDR2 SQIVND (reference sequence). The CDR3 is CASSRVGSFANTGELFF. In DNA form, the CDR3 reads TGTGCCAGTAGTAGGGTAGGAAGCTTCGCGAACACCGGGGAGCTGTTTTTT. Variable domain in full (rest from reference TRBV19 and TRBJ2-2): DGGITQSPKYLFRKEGQNVTLSCEQNLNHDAMYWYRQDPGQGLRLIYYSQIVNDFQKGDIAEGYSVSREKKESFPLTVTSAQKNPTAFYLCASSRVGSFANTGELFFGEGSRLTVL.

This clonotype showed up just a few times. The V call is TRBV9, the J call TRBJ2-3; no clear D. Germline assignment: CDR1 SGDLS and CDR2 YYNGEE. Trimming removed 0 bases from V and 2 bases from J, with 10 bases in between. This CDR3 comprises 15 residues. The CDR3 loop is CASSVDGIPTDTQYF. CDR3 DNA: TGTGCCAGCAGCGTAGATGGGATACCCACAGATACGCAGTATTTT.

This clonotype has just a few counts. The genes are TRBV30 and TRBJ2-7; D is uncertain. Between the trimmed V and J ends, which lost 2 bases and 5 bases, there was a span of 13 bases. CDR3 length equals 13 residues. Germline loops: CDR1 GTSNPN, CDR2 SVGIG (reference sequence). Here the CDR3 DNA reads TGTGCCTGGAGTTATGCCGGTTCCGACGAGCAGTACTTC. Encoded protein: CAWSYAGSDEQYF. Supplemented by reference TRBV30 and TRBJ2-7, the full variable domain reads SQTIHQWPATLVQPVGSPLSLECTVEGTSNPNLYWYRQAAGRGLQLLFYSVGIGQISSEVPQNLSASRPQDRQFILSSKKLLLSDSGFYLCAWSYAGSDEQYFGPGTRLTVT.

V and J are TRBV7-2 and TRBJ2-1, with 8 bases fitting TRBD2. The CDR3 loop spans 14 amino acids. Looked up from germline, CDR1 is SGHTA and CDR2 is FQGNSA. V shed 5 bases, J shed 7 bases, and the junction held 7 bases outside the gene matches. The CDR3 loop reads CASSISGSYNEQFF. The CDR3 DNA is TGTGCCAGCAGCATAAGCGGGAGTTATAATGAGCAGTTCTTC.

This clonotype was found a few times. This sequence joins TRBV7-2 and TRBJ2-7, with 7 bases fitting TRBD1. J lost 3 bases, V lost 3 bases, and 5 bases had no gene match. This CDR3 comprises 14 residues. Germline lookup yields CDR1 SGHTA and CDR2 FQGNSA. CDR3 in amino acids: CASSFGTVYYEQYF. The CDR3 DNA follows: TGTGCCAGCAGCTTCGGGACAGTTTACTACGAGCAGTACTTC.

Comment on this clonotype: Sequence at one end of the junction differs from germline and may be a read error. The chain couples TRBV3-1 to TRBJ1-1; TRBD1 aligns across 11 bases. CDR1 is LGHDT and CDR2 is YNNKEL in the germline V gene (reference sequence). The CDR3 is made up of 18 amino acids. CDR3 sequence: CANSQGFGQGATNTEAFF. The CDR3, as DNA: TGTGCCAACAGCCAAGGGTTCGGACAGGGGGCTACTAACACTGAAGCTTTCTTT.

This chain connects TRBV9 to TRBJ2-1; 9 positions match TRBD2. This CDR3 region has 19 residues. The V and J ends lost 0 bases and 0 bases, in that order; junction bases with no gene match: 10. Germline CDR1 reads SGDLS; CDR2 reads YYNGEE. Here the CDR3 reads CASSVALAGVTSSYNEQFF. The CDR3, as DNA: TGTGCCAGCAGCGTAGCTTTAGCGGGGGTCACGAGCTCCTACAATGAGCAGTTCTTC.